These 7 T cell receptor beta chains came from one sample sequenced in a study of T cell responses to AZD1222 COVID-19 vaccine. This table comes from immunoSEQ multiplex PCR, and its TCRdb copy is limited to in-frame clones, with some not included. This sample has about 100,000 clones; around nine tenths occur once, and the top ten carry roughly 3%. The specimen comprised peripheral blood, sampled on day 0 of AZD1222 vaccination. These receptors were collected from an adult in good health.

The rearrangement uses TRBV6-5 and TRBJ1-2; D perhaps matches TRBD1 (6 bases). V was clipped by 7 bases and J by 4 bases, with 19 bases between them. The germline V gene encodes CDR1 MNHEY and CDR2 SVGAGI. The CDR3 totals 15 residues. The CDR3, as DNA: TGTGCCAGCAAACAGGGCGTGACGGCCTCCTATGGCTACACCTTC. Translating it yields CASKQGVTASYGYTF.

This chain links TRBV19 with TRBJ1-1, with D possibly being TRBD1 (6 bases). The CDR3 runs to 15 residues. V lost 4 bases to trimming and J lost 4 bases, with 16 bases between them. CDR1 is LNHDA, CDR2 SQIVND, per germline (reference sequence). The CDR3 is CASSNPQGRTTEAFF. CDR3 bases: TGTGCCAGTAGTAACCCACAGGGTCGGACCACTGAAGCTTTCTTT.

This clone came up a few times. J is TRBJ2-1 and V is TRBV24-1; 8 bases fit TRBD1. The CDR3 runs 16 residues. CDR1 is KGHDR and CDR2 is SFDVKD in the germline V gene. Trimming at V came to 0 bases and at J to 6 bases, leaving 6 bases not matched to a gene. The CDR3 spells CATSDLYTGGGNEQFF. Written as DNA, the CDR3 is TGTGCCACCAGTGATTTGTATACAGGGGGTGGCAATGAGCAGTTCTTC.

The rearrangement links TRBV2 to TRBJ1-2, with D unresolved. The germline V gene encodes CDR1 SNHLY and CDR2 FYNNEI. The CDR3 has 12 amino acids. V was pared by 10 bases and J by 8 bases, with 17 bases between. CDR3 sequence (DNA): TGTGCCATAGGACGCGGCCGAGAGGGCTACACCTTC. Its translation: CAIGRGREGYTF.

The chain uses TRBV4-1 and TRBJ2-1; possible D gene TRBD2, 6 bases. The CDR3 is 18 residues long. The germline gives CDR1 MGHRA, CDR2 YSYEKL. Trimming stripped 1 base from V and 1 base from J, with 17 bases between. The CDR3: CASSQVDLGLRSYNEQFF. CDR3 sequence (DNA): TGCGCCAGCAGCCAAGTTGATTTAGGACTACGATCCTACAATGAGCAGTTCTTC.

This chain connects TRBV6-5 to TRBJ2-6; D is undetermined. Germline V gene lookup returns CDR1 MNHEY and CDR2 SVGAGI. This CDR3 has 14 amino acids. The ends were cut back, 8 bases at V and 2 bases at J, with 10 bases in the middle. The CDR3 loop is CASSKVPGANVLTF. In DNA, the CDR3 is TGTGCCAGCTCGAAGGTCCCTGGGGCCAACGTCCTGACTTTC.

V and J are TRBV24-1 and TRBJ1-1, with TRBD1 identical over 8 bases. V was clipped by 0 bases and J by 0 bases; unmatched bases: 5. This CDR3 is 17 amino acids long. From germline, CDR1 is KGHDR and CDR2 SFDVKD. CDR3 coding DNA: TGTGCCACCAGTGATTTGGGGGACAGGAGTATGAACACTGAAGCTTTCTTT. It encodes CATSDLGDRSMNTEAFF.